The rows below give T cell receptor beta chains drawn from one sample of a study of T cell repertoires in cytomegalovirus infection. TCRdb recomputed calls from the reads with MiXCR, one row per CDR3 protein. The sample lists some 400,000 distinct CDR3 sequences, approximately 32% occurring once. The sample consisted of PBMCs. The receptors derive from a human donor in good health (CMV status not recorded). Some clones in this sample may be carry-over from other donors' samples. Both conserved end residues are part of each CDR3. The order of the fields is J gene, V gene, D gene, clone size, CDR3 DNA, CDR3 protein. A D gene is named only where the DNA matches it firmly. Not every row has a clone size; where given, it reads once, few, many or a size class.

TRBJ2-5 TRBV7-9 - few TGTGCCAGCAGCTTTTCCTGGGACTTGGGGCAAGAGACCCAGTACTTC CASSFSWDLGQETQYF
TRBJ1-3 TRBV7-6 - few TGTGCCAGCAGCCCCACGGGGGGCGGCTCTGGAAACACCATATATTTT CASSPTGGGSGNTIYF
TRBJ2-5 TRBV7-8 TRBD2 many TGTGCCAGCAGCTTAGTCGCGGGGGGCTCGCCCCAGTACTTC CASSLVAGGSPQYF
TRBJ1-1 TRBV28 TRBD1 - TGTACCAGCAGTTTAGAGGACAGGGGATCGTCAACTGAAGCTTTCTTT CTSSLEDRGSSTEAFF
TRBJ1-1 TRBV5-6 - - TGTGCCAGCAGCTCCTCAGGGTTGGACACTGAAGCTTTCTTT CASSSSGLDTEAFF
TRBJ1-1 TRBV7-2 - many TGTGCCAGCAGCCGGAACCTTAGAATGGCTTTCTTT CASSRNLRMAFF
TRBJ2-3 TRBV20-1 TRBD2 - TGCAGTGCTAGGAGGAGCGGGGGGGCCCGCACAGATACGCAGTATTTT CSARRSGGARTDTQYF
TRBJ2-3 TRBV7-2 - many TGTGCCAGCGCAACCGGGACCTCCTCCGATACGCAGTATTTT CASATGTSSDTQYF
TRBJ2-5 TRBV13 - - TGTGCCAGCGCGACGAGAGGGGCAAGAGGAACCCAGTACTTC CASATRGARGTQYF
TRBJ1-6 TRBV6-6 - few TGTGCCAGCAGTTATCGACCACCGAGCTCCTATAATTCACCCCTCCACTTT CASSYRPPSSYNSPLHF
TRBJ1-1 TRBV5-6 TRBD1 - TGTGCCAGCAGCTCGACAGGGGGTTTGAACACTGAAGCTTTCTTT CASSSTGGLNTEAFF
TRBJ2-7 TRBV7-8 TRBD1 - TGTGCCAGCAGCTTCGGGGACAGCCCTATCGAGCAGTACTTC CASSFGDSPIEQYF
TRBJ2-2 TRBV2 TRBD2 - TGTGCCAGCGGAACAAGCGGGGGGGCTATCGGGGAGCTGTTTTTT CASGTSGGAIGELFF
TRBJ2-1 TRBV5-5 - - TGTGCCAGCAGCAACGGAGCAGGGGCGGCTGAGCAGTTCTTC CASSNGAGAAEQFF
TRBJ1-1 TRBV28 - - TGTGCCAGCAGTTGGGGGGCGGTGGGTGCTGAAGCTTTCTTT CASSWGAVGAEAFF
TRBJ2-7 TRBV6-1 TRBD1 few TGTGCCAGCATCCCAAGACAGGGCTCCTACGAGCAGTACTTC CASIPRQGSYEQYF
TRBJ2-3 TRBV2 TRBD2 - TGTGCCAGCAGTACCCGGACTAGCGGGGGGTCAGGAGATACGCAGTATTTT CASSTRTSGGSGDTQYF
TRBJ1-2 TRBV12-3/TRBV12-4 - - TGTGCCAGCAGTTTTTCCGGAGAAAACTATGGCTACACCTTC CASSFSGENYGYTF
TRBJ2-1 TRBV12-3/TRBV12-4 - - TGTGCCAGCAGTCCCGTTCGGTGGGGGTACAATGAGCAGTTCTTC CASSPVRWGYNEQFF
TRBJ2-2 TRBV7-9 - few TGTGCCAGCAGCTTTGACAGAAACACCGGGGAGCTGTTTTTT CASSFDRNTGELFF
TRBJ2-7 TRBV2 - - TGTGCCAGCAGTGTAGCCGGGGCGGTAAACTCCTACGAGCAGTACTTC CASSVAGAVNSYEQYF
TRBJ1-1 TRBV19 - once TGTGCCAGTATTCTCCAGGGGACTGAAGCTTTCTTT CASILQGTEAFF
TRBJ1-2 TRBV12-3/TRBV12-4 TRBD1 - TGTGCCAGCAGTCCGGTGGACAGGCCTTATGGCTACACCTTC CASSPVDRPYGYTF
TRBJ2-7 TRBV7-2 - - TGTGCCAGCAGCCCTCGGCGGACGGCAACCTACGAGCAGTACTTC CASSPRRTATYEQYF
TRBJ2-3 TRBV7-2 TRBD2 many TGTGCCAGCAGCTTAGGGCTAGCGGGGGGATCAGATACGCAGTATTTT CASSLGLAGGSDTQYF
TRBJ1-2 TRBV7-6 - - TGTGCCAGCAGCGCCTTGCAGGGACATAACTATGGCTACACCTTC CASSALQGHNYGYTF
TRBJ2-3 TRBV7-8 - many TGTGCCAGCAGCTTAGATTGGCGACGGAGCACAGATACGCAGTATTTT CASSLDWRRSTDTQYF
TRBJ1-1 TRBV20-1 - few TGCAGTGCTGGGGCAGGAGGCACTGAAGCTTTCTTT CSAGAGGTEAFF
TRBJ2-1 TRBV11-2 TRBD2 many TGTGCCAGCAGCTCCCCGGGACTAGCGGGGGGAAGCTACAATGAGCAGTTCTTC CASSSPGLAGGSYNEQFF
TRBJ2-7 TRBV12-3/TRBV12-4 - few TGTGCCAGCAGTTGGGGGGATGGCTACTACGAGCAGTACTTC CASSWGDGYYEQYF
TRBJ1-6 TRBV6-5 - - TGTGCCAGCGCCAACATACAGAATAATTCACCCCTCCACTTT CASANIQNNSPLHF
TRBJ1-2 TRBV7-9 - - TGTGCCAGCAGCGCAGCTGCGTCCCTCCCACTAGAAAGATTTGGCTACACCTTC CASSAAASLPLERFGYTF
TRBJ1-1 TRBV14 - many TGTGCCAGCAGCCTACGCCTTCAGCAGGGGAGCACTGAAGCTTTCTTT CASSLRLQQGSTEAFF
TRBJ2-3 TRBV5-4 TRBD1 - TGTGCCAGCAGCGTGGGGACAGATTTCCCCACAGATACGCAGTATTTT CASSVGTDFPTDTQYF
TRBJ2-3 TRBV7-2 - - TGTTCCAGCAGCTTAGGGGCAGGGGCTCGGGCAGAACCGCAGTATTTT CSSSLGAGARAEPQYF
TRBJ2-4 TRBV4-1 TRBD2 - TGCGCCAGCAGCCCGCCTGCCTGGCGGGGGGGGTCCAAAAACATTCAGTACTTC CASSPPAWRGGSKNIQYF
TRBJ2-5 TRBV6-2/TRBV6-3 - few TGTGCCAGCAGTTACAACGCCCGGTTGTACTTC CASSYNARLYF
TRBJ2-4 TRBV2 TRBD1 - TGTGCCAGCAGTGGAGGACAGGGGTTCGTCAAAAACATTCAGTACTTC CASSGGQGFVKNIQYF
TRBJ2-7 TRBV23-1 - once TGCGCCAGCAGCCAGCTTCGATTAGGGAGCGAGCAGTACTTC CASSQLRLGSEQYF
TRBJ1-5 TRBV27 - few TGTGCCAGCAGTTCCCAAGGGACCCGCAATCAGCCCCAGCATTTT CASSSQGTRNQPQHF